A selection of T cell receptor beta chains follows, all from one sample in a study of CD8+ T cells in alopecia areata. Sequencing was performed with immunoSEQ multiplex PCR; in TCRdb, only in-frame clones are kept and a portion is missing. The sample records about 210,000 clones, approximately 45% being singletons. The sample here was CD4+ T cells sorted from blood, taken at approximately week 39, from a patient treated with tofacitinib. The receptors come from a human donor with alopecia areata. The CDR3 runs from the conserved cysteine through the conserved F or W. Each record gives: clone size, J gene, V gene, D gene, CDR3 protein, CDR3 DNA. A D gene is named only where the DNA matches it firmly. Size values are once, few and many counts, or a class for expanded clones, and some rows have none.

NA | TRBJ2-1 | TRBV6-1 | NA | CASSGRDNEQFF | TGTGCCAGCAGTGGAAGGGACAATGAGCAGTTCTTC
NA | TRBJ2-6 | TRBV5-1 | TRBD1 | CASSPRQGTGANVLTF | TGCGCCAGCAGCCCAAGACAGGGTACGGGGGCCAACGTCCTGACTTTC
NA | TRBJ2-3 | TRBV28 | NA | CASSLAGRTDTQYF | TGTGCCAGCAGTTTAGCGGGACGCACAGATACGCAGTATTTT
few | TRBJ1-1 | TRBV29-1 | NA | CSVGGLRTEAFF | TGCAGCGTTGGTGGCCTGAGGACTGAAGCTTTCTTT
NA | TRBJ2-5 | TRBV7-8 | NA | CASGTGETQYF | TGTGCCAGTGGTACGGGGGAGACCCAGTACTTC
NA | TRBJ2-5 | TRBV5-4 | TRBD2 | CASSLGGRAQETQYF | TGTGCCAGCAGTCTCGGCGGGAGGGCACAAGAGACCCAGTACTTC
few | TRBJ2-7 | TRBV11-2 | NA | CASSPLVLSYEQYF | TGTGCCAGCAGCCCGCTCGTCCTCTCCTACGAGCAGTACTTC
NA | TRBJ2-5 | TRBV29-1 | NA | CSVSTSFSVQETQYF | TGCAGCGTTTCAACTAGCTTTTCGGTTCAAGAGACCCAGTACTTC
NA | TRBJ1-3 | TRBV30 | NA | CAWSQISGNTIYF | TGTGCCTGGAGTCAGATCTCTGGAAACACCATATATTTT
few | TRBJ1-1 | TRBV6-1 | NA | CASRDSLNTEAFF | TGTGCCAGCAGGGACAGTTTGAACACTGAAGCTTTCTTT
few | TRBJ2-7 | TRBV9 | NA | CASSAVVGPAAEQYF | TGTGCCAGCAGCGCAGTAGTGGGCCCGGCTGCCGAGCAGTACTTC
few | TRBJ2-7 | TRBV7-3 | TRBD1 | CASSRRQGGEQYF | TGTGCCAGCAGCCGACGACAGGGCGGGGAGCAGTACTTC
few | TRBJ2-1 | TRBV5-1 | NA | CASSLVVEGWKEQFF | TGCGCCAGCAGCTTGGTCGTAGAGGGGTGGAAGGAGCAGTTCTTC
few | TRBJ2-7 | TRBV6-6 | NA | CASSVHYEQYF | TGTGCCAGCAGTGTTCACTACGAGCAGTACTTC
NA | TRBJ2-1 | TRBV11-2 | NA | CASSLRLSGQQFF | TGTGCCAGCAGCTTACGCCTTAGCGGTCAGCAGTTCTTC
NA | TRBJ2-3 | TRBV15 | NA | CATSRSPADTQYF | TGTGCCACCAGCAGATCGCCCGCAGATACGCAGTATTTT
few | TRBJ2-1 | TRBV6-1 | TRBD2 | CASTSGTSGTFF | TGTGCCAGCACCTCCGGGACTAGCGGTACTTTCTTC
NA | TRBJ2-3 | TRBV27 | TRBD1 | CASSFGTGVTNTQYF | TGTGCCAGCAGTTTCGGGACAGGGGTGACCAATACGCAGTATTTT
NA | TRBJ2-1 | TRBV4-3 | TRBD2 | CASSQVALAGYNEQFF | TGCGCCAGCAGCCAAGTGGCCCTAGCGGGGTACAATGAGCAGTTCTTC
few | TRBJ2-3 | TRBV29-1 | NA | CSSEEQGTDTQYF | TGCAGCTCCGAGGAACAGGGAACAGATACGCAGTATTTT
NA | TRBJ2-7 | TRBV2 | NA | CASRPGTVSYEQYF | TGTGCCAGCAGGCCCGGGACGGTATCCTACGAGCAGTACTTC
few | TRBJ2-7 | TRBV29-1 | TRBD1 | CSTMTGGEQYF | TGCAGCACGATGACAGGGGGAGAGCAGTACTTC
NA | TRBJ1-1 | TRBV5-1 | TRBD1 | CASSGEGAGTEAFF | TGCGCCAGCAGCGGAGAGGGGGCTGGCACTGAAGCTTTCTTT
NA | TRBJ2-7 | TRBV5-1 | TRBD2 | CASSLVAGVNEQYF | TGCGCCAGCAGCTTGGTAGCGGGAGTAAACGAGCAGTACTTC
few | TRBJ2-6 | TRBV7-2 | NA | CASSLWQLTSGANVLTF | TGTGCCAGCAGCTTGTGGCAGCTAACCTCTGGGGCCAACGTCCTGACTTTC
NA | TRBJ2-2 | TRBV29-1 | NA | CSVSSDGNTGELFF | TGCAGCGTTTCTAGCGATGGGAACACCGGGGAGCTGTTTTTT
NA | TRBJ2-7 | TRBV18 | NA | CASSLSELVLYF | TGTGCCAGCTCACTCTCCGAACTAGTCCTTTACTTC
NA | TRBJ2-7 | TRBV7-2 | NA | CASSLRGRQDEQYF | TGTGCCAGCAGCTTACGAGGTCGGCAGGACGAGCAGTACTTC
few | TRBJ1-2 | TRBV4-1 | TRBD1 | CASSPQDREGGYTF | TGCGCCAGCAGCCCTCAAGACAGGGAGGGAGGCTACACCTTC
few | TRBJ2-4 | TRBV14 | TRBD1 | CASSHRGTGGSKNIQYF | TGTGCCAGCAGCCACCGGGGGACAGGGGGCTCCAAAAACATTCAGTACTTC
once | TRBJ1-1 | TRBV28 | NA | CASSLPERNTEAFF | TGTGCCAGCAGTTTACCCGAGAGGAACACTGAAGCTTTCTTT
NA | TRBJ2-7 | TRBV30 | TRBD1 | CAWGKDRGSHEQYF | TGTGCCTGGGGAAAGGACAGGGGATCTCACGAGCAGTACTTC